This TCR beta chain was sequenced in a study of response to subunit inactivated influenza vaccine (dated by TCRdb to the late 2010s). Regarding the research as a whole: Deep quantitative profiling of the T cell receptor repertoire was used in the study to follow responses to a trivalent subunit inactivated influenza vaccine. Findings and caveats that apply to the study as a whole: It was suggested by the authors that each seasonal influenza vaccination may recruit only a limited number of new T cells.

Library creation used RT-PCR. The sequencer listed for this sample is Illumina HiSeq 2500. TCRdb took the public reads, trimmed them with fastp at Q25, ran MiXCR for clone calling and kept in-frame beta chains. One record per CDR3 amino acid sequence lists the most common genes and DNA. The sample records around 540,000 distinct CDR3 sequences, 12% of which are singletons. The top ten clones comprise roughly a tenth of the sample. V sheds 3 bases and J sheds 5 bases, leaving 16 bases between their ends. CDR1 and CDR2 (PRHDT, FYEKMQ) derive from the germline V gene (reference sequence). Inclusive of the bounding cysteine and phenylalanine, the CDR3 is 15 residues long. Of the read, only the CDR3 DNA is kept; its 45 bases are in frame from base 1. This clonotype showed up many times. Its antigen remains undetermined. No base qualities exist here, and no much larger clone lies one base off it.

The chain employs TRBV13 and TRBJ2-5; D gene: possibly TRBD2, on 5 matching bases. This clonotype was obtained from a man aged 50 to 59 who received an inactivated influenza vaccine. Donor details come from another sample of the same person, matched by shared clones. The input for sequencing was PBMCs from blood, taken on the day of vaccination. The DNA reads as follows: TGTGCCAGCAGCTTGGGGTTAGAGTCGGGGGAGACCCAGTACTTC. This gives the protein CASSLGLESGETQYF.